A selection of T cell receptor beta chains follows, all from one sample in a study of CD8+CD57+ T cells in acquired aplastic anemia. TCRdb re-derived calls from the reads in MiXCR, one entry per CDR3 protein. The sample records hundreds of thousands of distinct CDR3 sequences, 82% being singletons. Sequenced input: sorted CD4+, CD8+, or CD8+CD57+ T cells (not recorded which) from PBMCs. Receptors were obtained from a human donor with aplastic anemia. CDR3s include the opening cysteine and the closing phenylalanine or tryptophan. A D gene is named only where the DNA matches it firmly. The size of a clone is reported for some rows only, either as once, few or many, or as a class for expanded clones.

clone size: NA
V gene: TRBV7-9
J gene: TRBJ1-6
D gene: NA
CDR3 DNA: TGTGCCAGCAGCTCAGGGCGGAATAACTCACCCCTCCACTTT
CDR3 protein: CASSSGRNNSPLHF

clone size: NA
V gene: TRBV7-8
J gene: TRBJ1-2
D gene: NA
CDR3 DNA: TGTGCCAGCAGCTTGGGGGGGGGCTCTGATACGCCGTTC
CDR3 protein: CASSLGGGSDTPF

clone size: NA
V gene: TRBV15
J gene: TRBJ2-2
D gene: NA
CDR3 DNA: TGTGCCAGCAGCAGACCTGGGCGGGCGCAACCCGGGCAGCTGTTTTTT
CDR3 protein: CASSRPGRAQPGQLFF

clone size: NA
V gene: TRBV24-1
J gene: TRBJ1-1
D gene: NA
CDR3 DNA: TGTGCCACCAGTAGGCTGACTGAAGCTTTCTTT
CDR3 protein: CATSRLTEAFF

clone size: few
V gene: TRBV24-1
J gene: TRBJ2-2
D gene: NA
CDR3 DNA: TGTGCCACCCCTAAGGGGGGGGGGCTGTTTTTT
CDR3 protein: CATPKGGGLFF

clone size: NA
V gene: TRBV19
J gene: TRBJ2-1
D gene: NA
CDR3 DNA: TGTGCCAGCAAGAGGACAAGCGAGACCCACAATCAGCAGTTCTTC
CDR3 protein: CASKRTSETHNQQFF

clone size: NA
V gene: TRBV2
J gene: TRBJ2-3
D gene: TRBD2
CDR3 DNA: TGTGCCAGCGGGGGGGGGGGGATCCATGCGCAGTATTTT
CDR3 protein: CASGGGGIHAQYF

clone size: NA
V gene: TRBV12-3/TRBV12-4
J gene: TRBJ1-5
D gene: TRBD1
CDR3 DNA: TGTGCCAGCCAACGGGACAGGGATCAGCCCCAGCATTTT
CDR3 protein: CASQRDRDQPQHF

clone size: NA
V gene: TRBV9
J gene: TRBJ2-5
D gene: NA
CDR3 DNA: TGTGCCACCAGCGGAGGCACAGGATCCTACGACCAGTACTTC
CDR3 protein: CATSGGTGSYDQYF

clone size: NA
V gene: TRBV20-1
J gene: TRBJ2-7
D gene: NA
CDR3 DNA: TGCAGTGCTAGGCCCAGGGTAGCTGAGCAGTACTTC
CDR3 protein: CSARPRVAEQYF

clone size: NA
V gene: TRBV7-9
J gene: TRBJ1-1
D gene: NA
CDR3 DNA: TGTGCCAGCAGCTTAGAAAGGAGCGGGGGGAGCGAAGATTTCTTT
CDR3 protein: CASSLERSGGSEDFF

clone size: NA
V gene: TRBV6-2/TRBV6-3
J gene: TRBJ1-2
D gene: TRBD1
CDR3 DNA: TGTGCCAGCAGTACCGGGACAGGGAACTATGGCTACACCTTC
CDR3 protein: CASSTGTGNYGYTF

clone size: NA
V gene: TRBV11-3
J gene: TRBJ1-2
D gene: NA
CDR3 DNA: TGTGCCAGCAGCTGGGAGAGGGGGGGGCTCGTATATGGCTACACCTTC
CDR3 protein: CASSWERGGLVYGYTF

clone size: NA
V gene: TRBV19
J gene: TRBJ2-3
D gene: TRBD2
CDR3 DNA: TGTGCCAGTAGTTTAGCTAGCGGTCCCTACACTGAGCAGTTT
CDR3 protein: CASSLASGPYTEQF

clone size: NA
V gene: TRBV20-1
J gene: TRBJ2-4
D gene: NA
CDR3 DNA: TGCAGTGCTTTCACCGGCGGGGAAAACATTCAGTACTTC
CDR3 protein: CSAFTGGENIQYF

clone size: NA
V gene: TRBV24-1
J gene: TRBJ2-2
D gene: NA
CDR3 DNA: TGTGCCACCAGTGGGAGGACCGGGGAGCTGTTTTTT
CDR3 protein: CATSGRTGELFF

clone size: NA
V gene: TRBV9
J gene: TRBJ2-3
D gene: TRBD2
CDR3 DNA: TGTGCCAGCAGCCCACGGACTAGCGTGGATACGCAGTATTTT
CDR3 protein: CASSPRTSVDTQYF

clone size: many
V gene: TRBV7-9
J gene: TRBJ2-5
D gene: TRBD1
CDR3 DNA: TGTGCCAGCAGCGCCGGGACAGGCGATCAAGAGACCCAGTACTTC
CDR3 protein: CASSAGTGDQETQYF

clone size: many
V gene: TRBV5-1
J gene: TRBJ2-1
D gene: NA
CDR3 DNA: TGCGCCAGCAGCTTGGCCCCGACCGTTTACAATGAGCAGTTCTTC
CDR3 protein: CASSLAPTVYNEQFF

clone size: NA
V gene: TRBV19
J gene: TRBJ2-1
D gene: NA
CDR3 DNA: TGTGCCAGTAGCAAGTGGGGCGGAAACGATCAGGATCAGCAGTTCTTC
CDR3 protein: CASSKWGGNDQDQQFF

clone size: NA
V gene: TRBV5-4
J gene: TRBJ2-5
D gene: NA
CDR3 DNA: TGTGCCAGCCGCTTGCCTAGCGAGACCCAGTACTTC
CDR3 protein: CASRLPSETQYF

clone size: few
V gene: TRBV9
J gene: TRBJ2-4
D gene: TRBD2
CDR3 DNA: TGTGCCAGCAGCGGATTAGCGGGTAACATTCAGTACTTC
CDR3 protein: CASSGLAGNIQYF

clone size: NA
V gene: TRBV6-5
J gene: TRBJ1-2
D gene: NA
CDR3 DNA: TGTGCCAGCAATTACTCAGGAGCCCAGGGCGAGTCCTTC
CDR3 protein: CASNYSGAQGESF

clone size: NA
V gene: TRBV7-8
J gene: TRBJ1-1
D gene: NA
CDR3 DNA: TGTGCCAGCAGCTGGGTGGGGGGGGCGAACACTGAATCTTTCTTT
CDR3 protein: CASSWVGGANTESFF

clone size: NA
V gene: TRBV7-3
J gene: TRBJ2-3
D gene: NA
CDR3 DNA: TGTGCCTGCGGGGACGGGGGCACAGACACGAAGTATTTT
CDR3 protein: CACGDGGTDTKYF

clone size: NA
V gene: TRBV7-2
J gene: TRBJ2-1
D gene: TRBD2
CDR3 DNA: TGTGCCAGCAGCTTACAAAGAGGCGGGGGGAGGGAGGAGCAGTTCTTC
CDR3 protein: CASSLQRGGGREEQFF

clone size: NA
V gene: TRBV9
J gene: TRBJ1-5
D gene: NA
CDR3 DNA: TGTGCCAGCAGCGCCTACAGGGAGGGACAGCCCCAGCATTTT
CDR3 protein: CASSAYREGQPQHF

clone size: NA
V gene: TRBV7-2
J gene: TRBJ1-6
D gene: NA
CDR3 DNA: TGTGCCAGCAGCTTAAAGGAGAAGACAGCAATCAGCCCCTTT
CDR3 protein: CASSLKEKTAISPF

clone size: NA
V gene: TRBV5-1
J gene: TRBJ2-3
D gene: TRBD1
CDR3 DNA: TGCGCCAGCAGCTCCTCGCAGGGGGTTAAGCAGTATTTT
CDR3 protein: CASSSSQGVKQYF

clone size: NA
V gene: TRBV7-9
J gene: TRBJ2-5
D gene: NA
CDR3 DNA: TGTGCCAGCAGCTTACCGGGTAGCTACGGGGCCAACGTCACCCAGTACTTC
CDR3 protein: CASSLPGSYGANVTQYF

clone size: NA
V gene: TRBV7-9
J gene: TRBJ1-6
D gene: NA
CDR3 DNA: TGTGCCAGCAGCTTGAATTCATATAGGTCACGCGACCACTTT
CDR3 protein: CASSLNSYRSRDHF

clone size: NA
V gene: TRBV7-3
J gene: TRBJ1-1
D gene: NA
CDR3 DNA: TGTGCCAGCCACCGGGACCCGAACACTGAAGCTTTCTTT
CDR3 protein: CASHRDPNTEAFF

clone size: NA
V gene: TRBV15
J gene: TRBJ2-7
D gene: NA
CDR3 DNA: TGTGCCACCAGCAGAGGCCGCGGACACTACACCCAGTACTTC
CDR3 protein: CATSRGRGHYTQYF

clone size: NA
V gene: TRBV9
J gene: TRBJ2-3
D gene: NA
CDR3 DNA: TGTGCCAGCAGCGTAGGGGCAGATACCGAGAAGCTTTATTTT
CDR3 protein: CASSVGADTEKLYF

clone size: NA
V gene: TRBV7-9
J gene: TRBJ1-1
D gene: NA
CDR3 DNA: TGTGCTAGCAGCCCAGGGGAAGACACCGGGGAGCTGACTGAAGCTTTCTTT
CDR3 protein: CASSPGEDTGELTEAFF

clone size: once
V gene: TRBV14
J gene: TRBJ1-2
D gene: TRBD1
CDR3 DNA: TGTGCCAGCAGCCAACGGACAGGGTTATATGGCTACACCTTC
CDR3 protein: CASSQRTGLYGYTF

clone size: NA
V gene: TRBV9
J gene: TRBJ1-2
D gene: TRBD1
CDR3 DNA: TGTGCCAGCAGCTTGACAGGGGGCGGAAACTATGGCTACACCTTC
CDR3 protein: CASSLTGGGNYGYTF

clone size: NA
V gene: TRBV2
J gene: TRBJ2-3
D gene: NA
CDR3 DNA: TGTGCCAGCAGCTTAGGGGGGATCCATGAGCCGCAGTATTTT
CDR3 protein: CASSLGGIHEPQYF

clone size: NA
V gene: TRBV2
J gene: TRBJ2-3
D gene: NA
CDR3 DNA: TGTGCCAGCAGTTATGCGGGGATTCCCGATACGCAGTATTTT
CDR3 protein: CASSYAGIPDTQYF

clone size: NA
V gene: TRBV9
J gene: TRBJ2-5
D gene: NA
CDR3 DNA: TGTGCCAGCAGTGCAGGGTCAGATACGCAGGAGGTGACCCAGTACTTC
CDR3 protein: CASSAGSDTQEVTQYF

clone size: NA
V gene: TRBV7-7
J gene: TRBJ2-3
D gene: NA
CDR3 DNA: TGTGCCAGCAGCTCCGAGGACGGGCCCGATACGCAGTATTTT
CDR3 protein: CASSSEDGPDTQYF